The rows below give T cell receptor beta chains drawn from one sample of a study of regulatory T cells in long-lasting Graves disease. In TCRdb, the multiplex PCR reads were re-called with MiXCR into one record per CDR3 protein. This table has about 530,000 distinct CDR3 sequences, 16% appearing once. The same sample was also used in a study of T cells in Graves' hyperthyroidism and ophthalmopathy.

The material sequenced was peripheral blood mononuclear cells (PBMCs), taken at new diagnosis, from a patient treated with antithyroid drugs. Receptors were obtained from a woman aged 40-65 years with Graves disease. The CDR3 runs from the conserved cysteine through the conserved F or W. Each record gives: V gene, D gene, J gene, clone size, CDR3 length, CDR3 DNA, CDR3 protein. A D gene is named only where the DNA matches it firmly. Part of the rows lack a size; the others show once, few, many or a class for expanded clones.

V gene: TRBV7-2
D gene: NA
J gene: TRBJ2-5
clone size: many
CDR3 length: 14
CDR3 DNA: TGTGCCAGCAGCTTGTCGCGGTTGAAAGAGACCCAGTACTTC
CDR3 protein: CASSLSRLKETQYF

V gene: TRBV20-1
D gene: NA
J gene: TRBJ2-7
clone size: few
CDR3 length: 17
CDR3 DNA: TGCAGTGCTAGACTCGAGGCTTGGTGGATCCCAGGGGACGAGCAGTACTTC
CDR3 protein: CSARLEAWWIPGDEQYF

V gene: TRBV5-1
D gene: NA
J gene: TRBJ2-3
clone size: NA
CDR3 length: 14
CDR3 DNA: TGCGCCAGCAGCTTGCAGAAAAGCACAGATACGCAGTATTTT
CDR3 protein: CASSLQKSTDTQYF

V gene: TRBV6-1
D gene: NA
J gene: TRBJ1-6
clone size: NA
CDR3 length: 12
CDR3 DNA: TGTGCCAGCAGGCAGGGTACTTCACCCCTCCACTTT
CDR3 protein: CASRQGTSPLHF

V gene: TRBV12-3/TRBV12-4
D gene: NA
J gene: TRBJ2-1
clone size: many
CDR3 length: 15
CDR3 DNA: TGTGCCACCTTCTCCCGGACTGAAACCTACAATGAGCAGTTCTTC
CDR3 protein: CATFSRTETYNEQFF

V gene: TRBV9
D gene: TRBD2
J gene: TRBJ2-1
clone size: NA
CDR3 length: 14
CDR3 DNA: TGTGCCAGCAGCGTAGACGGGACTAGCAATGAGCAGTTCTTC
CDR3 protein: CASSVDGTSNEQFF

V gene: TRBV7-2
D gene: NA
J gene: TRBJ1-2
clone size: many
CDR3 length: 13
CDR3 DNA: TGTGCCAGCAGCCGACGGACAGCGAGTGACTACACCTTC
CDR3 protein: CASSRRTASDYTF

V gene: TRBV2
D gene: TRBD1
J gene: TRBJ2-7
clone size: many
CDR3 length: 14
CDR3 DNA: TGTGCCAGCAGTTCCGGACAGGGGGCTGGCGAGCAGTACTTC
CDR3 protein: CASSSGQGAGEQYF

V gene: TRBV9
D gene: NA
J gene: TRBJ1-2
clone size: NA
CDR3 length: 15
CDR3 DNA: TGTGCCAGCAGCGTAGCGCAGGCCGGGGACTATGGCTACACCTTC
CDR3 protein: CASSVAQAGDYGYTF

V gene: TRBV5-1
D gene: TRBD2
J gene: TRBJ2-7
clone size: many
CDR3 length: 14
CDR3 DNA: TGCGCCAGCAGCTCCGACGGGGGGGGAGACGAGCAGTACTTC
CDR3 protein: CASSSDGGGDEQYF

V gene: TRBV20-1
D gene: TRBD1
J gene: TRBJ2-1
clone size: NA
CDR3 length: 15
CDR3 DNA: TGCAGTGCTAGAGATGGGGCAGGGGGCGAGAATGAGCAGTTCTTC
CDR3 protein: CSARDGAGGENEQFF

V gene: TRBV13
D gene: NA
J gene: TRBJ2-1
clone size: many
CDR3 length: 15
CDR3 DNA: TGTGCCAGCAGCACCGCGGGACGGCTACACAATGAGCAGTTCTTC
CDR3 protein: CASSTAGRLHNEQFF

V gene: TRBV3-1
D gene: NA
J gene: TRBJ1-2
clone size: NA
CDR3 length: 14
CDR3 DNA: TGTGCCAGCAGCCAAGATAAGGGGGGCTGCGGCTACACCTTC
CDR3 protein: CASSQDKGGCGYTF

V gene: TRBV28
D gene: NA
J gene: TRBJ2-7
clone size: many
CDR3 length: 14
CDR3 DNA: TGTGCCAGCAGTTTCCCCGGACAGAGCTACGAGCAGTACTTC
CDR3 protein: CASSFPGQSYEQYF

V gene: TRBV11-2
D gene: TRBD1
J gene: TRBJ2-7
clone size: many
CDR3 length: 15
CDR3 DNA: TGTGCCAGCAGCCGCGGACAGGGGGCTACTGGCGAGCAGTACTTC
CDR3 protein: CASSRGQGATGEQYF

V gene: TRBV5-1
D gene: NA
J gene: TRBJ1-1
clone size: many
CDR3 length: 13
CDR3 DNA: TGTGCCAGCAGCTTGGTCCACAGGTCAGAAGCTTTCTTT
CDR3 protein: CASSLVHRSEAFF

V gene: TRBV6-1
D gene: NA
J gene: TRBJ2-7
clone size: few
CDR3 length: 14
CDR3 DNA: TGTGCCAGCTCTTCAAATTCAGCTACCTACGAGCAGTACTTC
CDR3 protein: CASSSNSATYEQYF

V gene: TRBV6-5
D gene: NA
J gene: TRBJ2-5
clone size: many
CDR3 length: 14
CDR3 DNA: TGTGCCAGCAGTTATCGGCAGCCCCAAGAGACCCAGTACTTC
CDR3 protein: CASSYRQPQETQYF

V gene: TRBV5-1
D gene: NA
J gene: TRBJ2-2
clone size: few
CDR3 length: 16
CDR3 DNA: TGCGCCAGCAGCCGGGCCCTCGCCGCGAACACCGGGGAGCTGTTTTTT
CDR3 protein: CASSRALAANTGELFF

V gene: TRBV28
D gene: TRBD1
J gene: TRBJ1-4
clone size: few
CDR3 length: 15
CDR3 DNA: TGTGCCAGCAGTCCGATGGACAGGGGTGATGAAAAACTGTTTTTT
CDR3 protein: CASSPMDRGDEKLFF

V gene: TRBV7-2
D gene: TRBD2
J gene: TRBJ2-1
clone size: NA
CDR3 length: 16
CDR3 DNA: TGTGCCAGCAGCCCCTACCTAGCGGGGGGGGCCAATGAGCAGTTCTTC
CDR3 protein: CASSPYLAGGANEQFF

V gene: TRBV12-3/TRBV12-4
D gene: NA
J gene: TRBJ2-4
clone size: NA
CDR3 length: 18
CDR3 DNA: TGCGCCAGCAGTGAGTCGGGCGGGTGGGGGATAGCCAAAAACATTCGGTACTTC
CDR3 protein: CASSESGGWGIAKNIRYF